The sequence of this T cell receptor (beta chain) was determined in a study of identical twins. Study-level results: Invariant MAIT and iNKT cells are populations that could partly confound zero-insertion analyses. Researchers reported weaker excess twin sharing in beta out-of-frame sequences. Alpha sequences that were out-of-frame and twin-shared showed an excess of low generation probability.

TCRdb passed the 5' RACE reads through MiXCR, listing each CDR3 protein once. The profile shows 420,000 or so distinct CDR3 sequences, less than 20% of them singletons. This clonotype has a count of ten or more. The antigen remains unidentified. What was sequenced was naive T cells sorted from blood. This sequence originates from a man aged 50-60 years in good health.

The CDR3 DNA is TGCAGCGTTGAAGGGACAGGGGCTTCCACTGAAGCTTTCTTT. Protein: CSVEGTGASTEAFF. The chain uses TRBV29-1 and TRBJ1-1, with 9 bases fitting TRBD1. J gave up 4 bases and V 1 base, and 4 bases lay outside the gene matches. Germline values: CDR1 SQVTM, CDR2 ANQGSEA. The CDR3 has 14 amino acids.